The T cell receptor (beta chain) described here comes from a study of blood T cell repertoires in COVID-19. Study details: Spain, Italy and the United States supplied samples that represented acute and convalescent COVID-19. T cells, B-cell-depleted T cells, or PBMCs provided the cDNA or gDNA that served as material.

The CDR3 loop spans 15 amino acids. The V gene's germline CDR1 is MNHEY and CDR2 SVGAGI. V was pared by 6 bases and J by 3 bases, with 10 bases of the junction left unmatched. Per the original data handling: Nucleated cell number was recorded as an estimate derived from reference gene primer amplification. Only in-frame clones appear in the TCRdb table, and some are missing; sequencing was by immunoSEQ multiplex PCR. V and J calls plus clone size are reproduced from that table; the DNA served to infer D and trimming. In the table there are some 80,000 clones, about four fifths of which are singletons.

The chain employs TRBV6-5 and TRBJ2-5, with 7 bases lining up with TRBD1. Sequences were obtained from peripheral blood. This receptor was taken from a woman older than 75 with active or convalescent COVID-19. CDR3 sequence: CASRPPTGSEETQYF. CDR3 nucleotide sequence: TGTGCCAGCAGACCGCCGACAGGGTCGGAAGAGACCCAGTACTTC.